The rows below give T cell receptor beta chains drawn from one sample of a study of blood T cell repertoires in COVID-19. The table came from immunoSEQ multiplex PCR; TCRdb's copy has only in-frame clones and leaves some out. The table has under 200,000 clones, about nine tenths seen once; the top ten hold 0.5% to 0.65%. Input material: peripheral blood. The receptors derive from a man aged 50-60 years with acute or convalescent COVID-19. Both conserved end residues are part of each CDR3. Fields, in order: V gene, J gene, CDR3 protein.

V gene: TRBV2
J gene: TRBJ2-3
CDR3 protein: CASSAGVTQYF

V gene: TRBV7-3
J gene: TRBJ2-2
CDR3 protein: CASSPGTVANTGELFF

V gene: TRBV2
J gene: TRBJ2-1
CDR3 protein: CASSESGQGANEQFF

V gene: TRBV19
J gene: TRBJ2-7
CDR3 protein: CASRPLVHDSEQYF

V gene: TRBV2
J gene: TRBJ2-4
CDR3 protein: CASSAQLAKNIQYF

V gene: TRBV6-6
J gene: TRBJ1-2
CDR3 protein: CASRPQGSNYGYTF

V gene: TRBV11-2
J gene: TRBJ1-1
CDR3 protein: CASSSHREWGTGGNTEAFF

V gene: TRBV28
J gene: TRBJ1-2
CDR3 protein: CASRAGLYGYTF

V gene: TRBV19
J gene: TRBJ2-7
CDR3 protein: CASSFTPTSVYSYEQYF

V gene: TRBV2
J gene: TRBJ2-7
CDR3 protein: CASRALQGIGYEQYF

V gene: TRBV4-1
J gene: TRBJ2-3
CDR3 protein: CASSQVLTDTQYF

V gene: TRBV4-3
J gene: TRBJ2-2
CDR3 protein: CASSQGTRTNTGELFF

V gene: TRBV6-5
J gene: TRBJ2-3
CDR3 protein: CASSNTGGAFDTQYF

V gene: TRBV6-2/TRBV6-3
J gene: TRBJ1-1
CDR3 protein: CASSYERGTEAFF

V gene: TRBV29-1
J gene: TRBJ2-7
CDR3 protein: CSVNLPWGDRGYEQYF